One and the same sample provided the 6 T cell receptor beta chains below, sequenced in a study of T cells expressing NK-cell markers. TCRdb re-called the 5' RACE reads and catalogs CDR3 proteins one per entry, DNA excluded. The repertoire table contains fewer than 400,000 distinct CDR3 sequences. The source material was blood T cells: a sorted CD56 or NKG2C T cell subset, CD4+ or CD8+ T cells, or bulk PBMC T cells (not recorded which). These receptors all come from a woman in her forties or fifties in good health.

V is TRBV9 and J is TRBJ1-1. CDR1 SGDLS and CDR2 YYNGEE come from the germline V gene. This CDR3 has 13 residues. The CDR3 loop is CASSRRVGSEAFF.

The chain combines TRBV12-3 or TRBV12-4 with TRBJ2-1; there is no DNA to check the TCRdb D call of TRBD2. This CDR3 comprises 15 residues. CDR3 residues: CASSSWGGTYNEQFF.

This chain joins TRBV3-1 and TRBJ2-7; TCRdb's assignment of TRBD1 cannot be checked, as there is no DNA. The CDR3 sequence is 20 residues long. CDR1 LGHDT and CDR2 YNNKEL come from the germline V gene (reference sequence). CDR3 loop: CASSYETTGTGAQRNHEQYF.

This chain joins TRBV16 and TRBJ2-4. The CDR3 loop spans 15 amino acids. CDR1 is KGHSY, CDR2 FQNENV, per germline. The CDR3 sequence: CASSQSKVPKNIQYF.

The CDR3 sequence: CASSEGWAEAFF. This chain links TRBV2 with TRBJ1-1. The CDR3 contains 12 residues. The V gene's germline CDR1 is SNHLY and CDR2 FYNNEI. Supplemented by reference TRBV2 and TRBJ1-1, the full variable domain reads EPEVTQTPSHQVTQMGQEVILRCVPISNHLYFYWYRQILGQKVEFLVSFYNNEISEKSEIFDDQFSVERPDGSNFTLKIRSTKLEDSAMYFCASSEGWAEAFFGQGTRLTVV.

The chain links TRBV15 to TRBJ1-1. The CDR3 sequence is 14 residues long. Per the germline V gene, CDR1 is LNHNV and CDR2 is YYDKDF (reference sequence). CDR3 sequence reads: CATSRWVQNTEAFF.